This TCR beta chain was captured in a study of PD-1 blockade in classical Hodgkin lymphoma. General observations from the study: Those starting nivolumab under 1 year post-ASCT were excluded. Whoever responded completely had baseline diversity much like that seen in newly diagnosed patients. Underlying causes for the observed repertoire differences were not defined, possibly disease activity or prior therapy.

Libraries were prepared by immunoSEQ multiplex PCR; TCRdb keeps only in-frame clonotypes and omits some of them. The sample lists tens of thousands of clones; around 90% were seen once. The CDR3 consists of 14 residues. The V gene's germline CDR1 is SGHAT and CDR2 FQNNGV. V shed 1 base and J shed 9 bases, with 15 bases lying between them. All patients relapsed after autologous stem cell transplantation, and brentuximab vedotin exposure varied. Regarding this clone: Its specificity is not known.

The origin of this receptor is a human donor with classical Hodgkin lymphoma. The specimen was peripheral blood mononuclear cells (PBMCs), collected at baseline. This chain uses TRBV11-2 with TRBJ1-1, with a weak D call TRBD1 (5 bases). This CDR3 reads CASSLVKGTGKAFF. The DNA for the CDR3 is TGTGCCAGCAGCTTAGTAAAGGGGACGGGCAAAGCTTTCTTT.